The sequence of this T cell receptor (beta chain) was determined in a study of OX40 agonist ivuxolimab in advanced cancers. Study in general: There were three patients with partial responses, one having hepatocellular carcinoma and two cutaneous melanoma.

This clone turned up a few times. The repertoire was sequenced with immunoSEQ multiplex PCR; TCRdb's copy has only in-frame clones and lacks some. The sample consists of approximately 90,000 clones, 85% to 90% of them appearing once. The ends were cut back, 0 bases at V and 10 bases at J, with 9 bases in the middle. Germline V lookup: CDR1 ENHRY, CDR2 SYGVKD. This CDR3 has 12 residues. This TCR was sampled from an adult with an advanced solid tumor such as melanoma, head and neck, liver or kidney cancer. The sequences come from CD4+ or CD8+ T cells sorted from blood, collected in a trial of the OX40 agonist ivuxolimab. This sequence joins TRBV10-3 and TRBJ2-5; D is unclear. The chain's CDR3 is CAISESDVGQYF. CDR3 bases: TGTGCCATCAGTGAGTCTGACGTGGGCCAGTACTTC.